What follows are 2 T cell receptor beta chains derived from one specimen sequenced in a study of blood T cell repertoires in COVID-19. Here immunoSEQ multiplex PCR was the method, and the copy in TCRdb shows in-frame clones only, minus some. The sample gives a few hundred thousand clones, 75% to 95% of which show up once; 2% to 3% is in the top ten. Sequenced: peripheral blood. Receptors were obtained from a person aged 18 to 30 with COVID-19, enrolled during active disease.

The rearrangement joins TRBV7-7 to TRBJ1-1; possibly TRBD1 for D (6 bases). There are 13 residues in the CDR3. Germline V gene sequence: CDR1 SSHAT, CDR2 FNYEAQ (reference sequence). Trimming removed 2 bases at V and 8 bases at J, with 12 bases between. CDR3 protein: CASSLNPGTEAFF. CDR3 bases: TGTGCCAGCAGCTTAAATCCAGGGACAGAAGCTTTCTTT.

This sequence joins TRBV6-2 or TRBV6-3 and TRBJ2-7; D ambiguous. Trimming removed 5 bases at V and 0 bases at J, with 5 bases between. Germline CDR1 is MNHEY and CDR2 is SVGEGT. This CDR3 contains 12 residues. CDR3 region: CASSTYSYEQYF. The CDR3 DNA sequence: TGTGCCAGCAGTACCTACTCCTACGAGCAGTACTTC.